Detailed here is one T cell receptor beta chain. These data are taken from a study of OX40 agonist ivuxolimab in advanced cancers. V lost 0 bases to trimming and J lost 2 bases, with 12 bases between them. Germline CDR1 and CDR2: SGDLS and YYNGEE. The CDR3 is 15 residues long. The table came from immunoSEQ multiplex PCR; TCRdb's copy has only in-frame clones and leaves some out. This table has 100,000 to 110,000 clones, over 75% appearing once. The rearrangement uses TRBV9 and TRBJ2-7, with no clear D. This sequence originates from an adult with an advanced solid tumor such as melanoma, head and neck, liver or kidney cancer. The specimen was CD4+ or CD8+ T cells sorted from blood, collected in a trial of the OX40 agonist ivuxolimab. CDR3 in DNA: TGTGCCAGCAGCGTAGCTATAGGGATGGCCTACGAGCAGTACTTC. Residues: CASSVAIGMAYEQYF.